This record looks at one T cell receptor (beta chain) sequence and its context. Its antigen remains unknown. An end of the junction does not agree with germline; a read error may underlie this. This sample was included in a study of early T cells in non-severe SARS-CoV-2 infection. Across the whole study: Chains stayed unpaired after sequencing of bulk RNA from unsorted whole blood. Study-wide points: Matches to VDJdb favored anti-spike CD8 responses and missed private and CD4 specificities.

Each cDNA molecule carried a unique molecular identifier. TCRdb processed the 5' RACE reads anew with MiXCR; each CDR3 protein has one entry. This repertoire shows around 60,000 distinct CDR3 sequences, about an eighth found once; its top ten account for 9.5% to 10%. CDR1 and CDR2 from the germline V gene are MNHNS and SASEGT. The CDR3 consists of 15 residues. This TCR derives from an adult who was a healthcare worker with PCR-confirmed SARS-CoV-2 infection or an uninfected control (not recorded which). V usage is TRBV6-1 and J usage is TRBJ2-7; D possibly uses TRBD1 or TRBD2 (5 bases each). Material: whole blood. The CDR3 region is CASSEGTDFSYEQYF. The CDR3 nucleotides are TGTGCCAGCAGCGAAGGGACCGACTTCTCCTACGAGCAGTACTTC.